This passage covers 12 T cell receptor beta chains from one sample sequenced in a study of control samples from healthy donors and cancer patients. TCRdb's table, derived via immunoSEQ multiplex PCR, lists solely in-frame clones and lacks some. The table shows about 25,000 clones, with almost 85% occurring only once. Sequenced: PBMCs. The origin of the receptors is a woman aged 55-69 years with head and neck cancer.

The chain recombines TRBV30 with TRBJ2-5, with D maybe TRBD1 (6 bases). Germline V gene sequence: CDR1 GTSNPN, CDR2 SVGIG (reference sequence). This CDR3 has 13 residues. The germline V and J ends were trimmed by 1 base and 2 bases, with 8 bases remaining between them. CDR3: CAWSGGHQETQYF. The CDR3 nucleotides are TGTGCCTGGAGTGGGGGACATCAAGAGACCCAGTACTTC.

The genes are TRBV6-4 and TRBJ2-3; 11 nucleotides agree with TRBD2. This CDR3 is built from 18 residues. Germline CDR1 and CDR2: MRHNA and SNTAGT. Trimming took 0 bases from V and 0 from J; bases not matched to a gene: 5. The DNA for the CDR3 is TGTGCCAGCAGTGACTCGGAGACTAGCGGGGCTAGCACAGATACGCAGTATTTT. It yields the protein CASSDSETSGASTDTQYF.

This clone was detected only once. The V gene is TRBV6-1, the J gene TRBJ2-7, with D perhaps matching TRBD1 (5 bases). Looked up from germline, CDR1 is MNHNS and CDR2 is SASEGT. The CDR3 extends over 14 amino acids. V lost 10 bases and J 2 bases, leaving 18 bases between the germline ends. CDR3 region: CATSLGQTPYEQYF. CDR3 bases: TGTGCCACCTCCCTGGGGCAGACCCCCTACGAGCAGTACTTC.

The rearrangement links TRBV10-3 to TRBJ2-3; D gene ambiguous. Germline V gene lookup returns CDR1 ENHRY and CDR2 SYGVKD. V shed 0 bases and J shed 6 bases, with 7 bases lying between them. The length of the CDR3 is 13 residues. The CDR3 nucleotides read TGTGCCATCAGTGAGTCGAATGGGGATACGCAGTATTTT. As protein: CAISESNGDTQYF.

V is TRBV18 and J is TRBJ2-6; D possibly corresponds to TRBD2 (5 bases). Trimming took off 2 bases at V and 1 base at J, with 6 bases between the two ends. The CDR3 loop spans 15 amino acids. CDR1 and CDR2 from the germline V gene are KGHSH and LQKENI. Here the CDR3 DNA reads TGTGCCAGCTCACCAGCGGGTTCTGGGGCCAACGTCCTGACTTTC. Its protein is CASSPAGSGANVLTF.

The J gene is TRBJ1-1, the V gene TRBV5-1, with 7 bases matching TRBD1. From germline, CDR1 is SGHRS and CDR2 YFSETQ. The CDR3 runs 13 residues. The trim removed 5 bases at V and 4 bases at J, leaving 5 bases unmatched. CDR3 protein: CASRMAGGTEAFF. The CDR3 coding sequence is TGCGCCAGCAGGATGGCAGGGGGCACTGAAGCTTTCTTT.

The V gene is TRBV24-1, the J gene TRBJ1-2, with TRBD1 matching 8 bases. CDR1 is KGHDR, CDR2 SFDVKD, per germline. The CDR3 length is 17 residues. V gave up 2 bases and J gave up 3 bases; unmatched junction bases: 10. This CDR3 reads CATSDSGTGDNYYGYTF. CDR3 DNA sequence: TGTGCCACCAGTGATTCTGGGACAGGAGATAACTACTATGGCTACACCTTC.

The V call is TRBV14, the J call TRBJ2-2; no firm D call. V shed 2 bases and J shed 0 bases, with 13 bases lying between them. The CDR3 length is 17 residues. Per germline, CDR1 SGHDN and CDR2 FVKESK. This CDR3 reads CASSQMVTAANTGELFF. In nucleotides, the CDR3 is TGTGCCAGCAGCCAAATGGTCACTGCCGCGAACACCGGGGAGCTGTTTTTT.

J is TRBJ2-5 and V is TRBV27; 7 bases are shared with TRBD2. The length of the CDR3 is 13 residues. V trimming: 6 bases; J trimming: 9 bases; junction bases outside the gene matches: 10. The germline CDR1 and CDR2 sequences are MNHEY and SMNVEV (reference sequence). The CDR3 is CASSLGLSGSQYF. The CDR3 bases are TGTGCCAGCAGCCTGGGACTAAGTGGCTCCCAGTACTTC.

This clone has more than one count but fewer than ten. The chain has TRBV7-2 and TRBJ1-1; D unclear. V lost 1 base and J 5 bases, leaving 14 bases between the germline ends. Looked up from germline, CDR1 is SGHTA and CDR2 is FQGNSA. The CDR3 length is 15 residues. The CDR3, as DNA: TGTGCCAGCAGCTTAGATCGGCAGTTAGGAACTGAAGCTTTCTTT. Translating it yields CASSLDRQLGTEAFF.

The CDR3 DNA sequence: TGTGCCAGCAGTTTAGAGTACAGAGACACTGAAGCTTTCTTT. Its translation: CASSLEYRDTEAFF. The chain links TRBV27 to TRBJ1-1; no reliable D call. The V end lost 2 bases, the J end lost 3 bases, and 10 bases lay between the germline ends. Germline-derived CDR1 and CDR2 are MNHEY and SMNVEV (reference sequence). The CDR3 is made up of 14 amino acids.

This chain connects TRBV9 to TRBJ2-6; D is perhaps TRBD1 (6 bases). Germline V CDR1 and CDR2: SGDLS, YYNGEE. Trimming removed 2 bases at V and 0 bases at J, with 9 bases between. The CDR3 runs 16 residues. CDR3 region: CASSVGQSSGANVLTF. The CDR3 nucleotides are TGTGCCAGCAGCGTTGGACAGTCCTCTGGGGCCAACGTCCTGACTTTC.